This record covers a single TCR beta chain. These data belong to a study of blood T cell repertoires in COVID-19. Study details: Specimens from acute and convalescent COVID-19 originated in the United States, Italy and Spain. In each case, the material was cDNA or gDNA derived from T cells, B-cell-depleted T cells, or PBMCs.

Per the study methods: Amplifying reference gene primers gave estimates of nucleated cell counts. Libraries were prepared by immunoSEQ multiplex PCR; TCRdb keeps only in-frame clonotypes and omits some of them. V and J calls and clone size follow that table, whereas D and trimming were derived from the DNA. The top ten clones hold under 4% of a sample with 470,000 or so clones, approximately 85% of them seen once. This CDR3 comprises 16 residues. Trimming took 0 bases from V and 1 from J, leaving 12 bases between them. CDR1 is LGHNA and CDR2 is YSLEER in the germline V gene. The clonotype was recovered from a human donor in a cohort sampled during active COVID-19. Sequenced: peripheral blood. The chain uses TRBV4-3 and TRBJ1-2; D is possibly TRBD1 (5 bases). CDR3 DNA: TGCGCCAGCAGCCAAGATCCCGGGGGGGGTAACTATGGCTACACCTTC. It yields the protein CASSQDPGGGNYGYTF.